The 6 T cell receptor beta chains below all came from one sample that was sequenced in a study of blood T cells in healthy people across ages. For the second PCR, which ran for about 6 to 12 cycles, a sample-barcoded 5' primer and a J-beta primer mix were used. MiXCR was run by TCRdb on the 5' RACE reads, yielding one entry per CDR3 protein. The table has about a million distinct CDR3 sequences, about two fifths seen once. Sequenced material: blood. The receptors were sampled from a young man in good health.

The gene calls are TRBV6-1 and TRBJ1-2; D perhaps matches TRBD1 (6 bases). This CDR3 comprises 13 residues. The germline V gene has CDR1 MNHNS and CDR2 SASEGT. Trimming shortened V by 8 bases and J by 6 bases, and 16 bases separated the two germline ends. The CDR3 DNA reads TGTGCCAGCCAAATCAGTAGGGGGGATGGCTACACCTTC. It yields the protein CASQISRGDGYTF.

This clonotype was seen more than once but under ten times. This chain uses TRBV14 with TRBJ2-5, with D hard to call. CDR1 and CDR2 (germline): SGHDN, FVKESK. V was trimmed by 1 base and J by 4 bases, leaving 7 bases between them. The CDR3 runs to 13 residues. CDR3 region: CASSQGFAETQYF. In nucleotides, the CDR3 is TGTGCCAGCAGCCAAGGGTTTGCAGAGACCCAGTACTTC.

CDR3 protein: CASSLGLGGTKKWAIRTDTQYF. Here the CDR3 DNA reads TGTGCCAGCAGTTTAGGTTTAGGTGGGACAAAAAAGTGGGCGATACGCACAGATACGCAGTATTTT. The rearrangement links TRBV12-3 or TRBV12-4 to TRBJ2-3; a weak D match, TRBD1 (6 bases). This CDR3 contains 22 residues. Between the trimmed V and J ends, which lost 1 base and 1 base, there was a span of 30 bases.

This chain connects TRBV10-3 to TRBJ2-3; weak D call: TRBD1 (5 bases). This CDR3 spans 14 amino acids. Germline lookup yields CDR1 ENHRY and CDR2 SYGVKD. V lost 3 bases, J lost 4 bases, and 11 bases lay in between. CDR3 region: CAISDAGLADTQYF. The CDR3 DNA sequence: TGTGCCATCAGTGACGCAGGGCTTGCAGATACGCAGTATTTT.

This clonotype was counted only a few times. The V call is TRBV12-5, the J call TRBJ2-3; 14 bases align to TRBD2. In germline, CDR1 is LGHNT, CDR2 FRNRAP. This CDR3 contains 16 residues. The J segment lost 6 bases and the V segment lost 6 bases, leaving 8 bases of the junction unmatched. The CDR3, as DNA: TGTGCTAGTGGCCCCGGGACTAGCGGGGGAGCGGATACGCAGTATTTT. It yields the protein CASGPGTSGGADTQYF.

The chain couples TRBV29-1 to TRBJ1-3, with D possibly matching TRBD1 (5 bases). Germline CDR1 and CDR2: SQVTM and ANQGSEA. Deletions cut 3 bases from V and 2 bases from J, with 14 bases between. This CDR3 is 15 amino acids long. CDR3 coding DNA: TGCAGCGTTGAGGGTGGGGGGAACCCTGGAAACACCATATATTTT. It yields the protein CSVEGGGNPGNTIYF.